Listed below are T cell receptor beta chains from one sample, sequenced in a study of CXCR3-negative and CXCR3-positive naive CD8 T cells. Each CDR3 protein gets one entry in TCRdb, which reprocessed the 5' RACE reads and gives no DNA. Here the sample table reports about 130,000 distinct CDR3 sequences. Sequenced input: naive CXCR3+ CD8+ T cells from blood. These receptors were taken from a human donor in good health. Some clones in this sample may be carry-over from other donors' samples. The CDR3 runs from the conserved cysteine through the conserved F or W.

J,V,CDR3
TRBJ2-7,TRBV3-1,CASSQDSGGNSYEQYF
TRBJ2-7,TRBV15,CATSNTVDRDTYEQYF
TRBJ1-6,TRBV10-3,CAITDTGVPLHF
TRBJ1-2,TRBV13,CASGPGSGGLYGYTF
TRBJ2-5,TRBV25-1,CASSGQGQDQETQYF
TRBJ2-1,TRBV3-1,CASSQKGPTSVLYNEQFF
TRBJ2-3,TRBV29-1,CSSFGGLTDTQYF
TRBJ2-1,TRBV24-1,CATSDPRAGYSYNEQFF
TRBJ1-1,TRBV14,CASSQRVWESNTEAFF
TRBJ2-3,TRBV28,CATGAGLAGAGGDTQYF
TRBJ2-1,TRBV19,CASSMTGQGANEQFF
TRBJ1-3,TRBV7-9,CASSSPWTSSGNTIYF
TRBJ2-6,TRBV13,CASSSSTGPGANVLTF
TRBJ2-1,TRBV5-1,CASSFQASNEQFF
TRBJ1-4,TRBV6-6,CASSSPDKEKLFF
TRBJ1-1,TRBV7-9,CASSPPDSMNTEAFF
TRBJ2-3,TRBV12-5,CASGLPGGPTGTTSTDTQYF
TRBJ2-7,TRBV7-9,CASSPTGTSEQYF
TRBJ2-1,TRBV29-1,CSVVSGGLDEQFF
TRBJ2-1,TRBV18,CASSPLWDAATYNEQFF
TRBJ1-2,TRBV28,CASSDRENGYTF
TRBJ2-1,TRBV28,CASSLSSGNYNEQFF
TRBJ1-5,TRBV7-8,CASSKANSNQPQHF
TRBJ2-7,TRBV29-1,CSVESRSSYEQYF
TRBJ2-7,TRBV28,CASSPSGNHHEQYF
TRBJ2-5,TRBV7-9,CASSDTVQETQYF
TRBJ2-2,TRBV27,CASSPRTPWAGELFF
TRBJ2-3,TRBV5-5,CASSRRDGYTDTQYF
TRBJ2-5,TRBV12-3/TRBV12-4,CASSPRGGQETQYF
TRBJ2-1,TRBV7-9,CASSSPEKGSCNEQFF
TRBJ2-7,TRBV5-1,CASSLNGNEQYF
TRBJ2-7,TRBV19,CASSILGQGATYEQYF
TRBJ1-1,TRBV10-3,CAISELVGFEAFF
TRBJ1-6,TRBV9,CASSARGGDNSPLHF
TRBJ2-7,TRBV19,CASSRGQPYEQYF
TRBJ2-1,TRBV5-6,CASNQYTSGAYNEQFF
TRBJ1-2,TRBV29-1,CSGDDSDYGYTF
TRBJ2-2,TRBV4-1,CASSQVPGSGRAGELFF